The present entry profiles one T cell receptor (beta chain) with its context. Its target is not known. This specimen comes from a study of radiotherapy plus CTLA-4 blockade in lung cancer. The wider study: Among patients, around 18% showed objective responses, and 30% to 40% had disease control.

The data were produced by immunoSEQ multiplex PCR, yet TCRdb's version contains in-frame clones alone and is incomplete. The sample holds tens of thousands of clones; more than 70% are singletons and the top ten take 2.9%. The V segment lost 3 bases and the J segment 4 bases; nucleotides outside the gene matches: 3. The CDR3 contains 15 residues. The germline CDR1 and CDR2 sequences are LGHNA and YSLEER. Study-wide results and caveats: Tumor-origin TCR clones grew in blood after radiotherapy plus ipilimumab.

Sequenced here: peripheral blood, sampled from a patient treated with radiotherapy plus ipilimumab. The rearrangement uses TRBV4-3 and TRBJ1-5, with TRBD1 identical over 10 bases. The receptor comes from a human donor with non-small cell lung cancer who had a complete response to radiotherapy plus ipilimumab. The DNA of the CDR3 is TGCGCCAGCAGCCAGACGGACAGGGGGAATCAGCCCCAGCATTTT. Its translation: CASSQTDRGNQPQHF.